This passage covers 8 T cell receptor beta chains from one sample sequenced in a study of T-cell reconstitution after alpha-beta-depleted transplantation in children. Unique molecular identifiers tagged the TCRbeta library. MiXCR was run by TCRdb on the PCR reads, yielding one entry per CDR3 protein. The sample records 300,000 or so distinct CDR3 sequences, about 10% being singletons. The sample here was PBMCs from the stem cell graft donor, taken from the stem cell graft. The receptors were gathered from a human donor who donated a stem cell graft to a child with SCID.

The table lists this clonotype with a few counts. This chain uses TRBV4-1 with TRBJ2-3; 11 bases align to TRBD1. The CDR3 extends over 17 amino acids. CDR1 MGHRA and CDR2 YSYEKL come from the germline V gene. V lost 0 bases to trimming and J lost 3 bases; unmatched junction nucleotides: 5. The CDR3 nucleotides read TGCGCCAGCAGCCAAGACCGGACAGGGGGCGTTACAGATACGCAGTATTTT. This gives the protein CASSQDRTGGVTDTQYF.

This clonotype has a count of ten or more. V is TRBV12-3 or TRBV12-4 and J is TRBJ1-3; no firm D call. Trimming took off 1 base at V and 1 base at J, with 8 bases between the two ends. This CDR3 has 15 amino acids. CDR3 region: CASSLGAGSGNTIYF. The CDR3 DNA is TGTGCCAGCAGTTTAGGGGCAGGATCTGGAAACACCATATATTTT.

This clonotype was seen at least ten times. The chain recombines TRBV2 with TRBJ1-1; TRBD1 might be the D (5 bases). The CDR3 is made up of 13 amino acids. Germline CDR1 SNHLY, CDR2 FYNNEI. The V and J ends lost 6 bases and 1 base respectively, with 9 bases between them. CDR3 sequence: CASRKGRNTEAFF. The CDR3, as DNA: TGTGCCAGCAGGAAGGGGAGGAACACTGAAGCTTTCTTT.

The chain recombines TRBV9 with TRBJ2-7, with D possibly matching TRBD2 (6 bases). The CDR3 spans 16 residues. V was shortened by 0 bases and J by 4 bases, with 17 bases between the two germline ends. CDR1 and CDR2 (germline): SGDLS, YYNGEE. CDR3 region: CASSVGEFGGVYEQYF. The CDR3 DNA is TGTGCCAGCAGCGTAGGAGAGTTCGGGGGAGTGTACGAGCAGTACTTC. Looking up the rest from reference TRBV9 and TRBJ2-7 gives the full variable domain: DSGVTQTPKHLITATGQRVTLRCSPRSGDLSVYWYQQSLDQGLQFLIQYYNGEERAKGNILERFSAQQFPDLHSELNLSSLELGDSALYFCASSVGEFGGVYEQYFGPGTRLTVT.

The chain couples TRBV12-3 or TRBV12-4 to TRBJ1-2; tentatively, D is TRBD1 (5 bases). V lost 7 bases and J 4 bases, leaving 13 bases between the germline ends. The CDR3 covers 13 residues. CDR3 DNA: TGTGCCAGCACCATCGGGACTGGCTATGGCTACACCTTC. It encodes CASTIGTGYGYTF.

This clonotype was counted ten times or more. In nucleotides, the CDR3 is TGCAGCGTTGAAGGGGCAGGCGCGTCAGAAAAACTGTTTTTT. This codes for CSVEGAGASEKLFF. The chain carries TRBV29-1 and TRBJ1-4; D gene ambiguous. Germline CDR1 SQVTM, CDR2 ANQGSEA. V was shortened by 1 base and J by 8 bases, with 14 bases between the two germline ends. The CDR3 loop spans 14 amino acids.

In its sample, this clonotype was seen a few times. This chain links TRBV7-9 with TRBJ2-7; 7 bases map to TRBD1. The ends lost 1 base at V and 6 bases at J; junction bases unmatched: 6. The CDR3 totals 14 residues. Germline CDR1 and CDR2: SEHNR and FQNEAQ (reference sequence). Written as DNA, the CDR3 is TGTGCCAGCAGCTTAGGGGTAGGGGGCGGCGAGCAGTACTTC. Translation gives CASSLGVGGGEQYF.

V is TRBV9 and J is TRBJ1-2; possible D gene TRBD1, 5 bases. The CDR3 consists of 13 residues. Germline-derived CDR1 and CDR2 are SGDLS and YYNGEE. V was clipped by 0 bases and J by 2 bases, with 5 bases between them. CDR3 nucleotide sequence: TGTGCCAGCAGCGTAGAGGGGAACTATGGCTACACCTTC. Amino acid sequence: CASSVEGNYGYTF.